This paragraph covers one TCR beta chain sequence. What it binds is not known. These data belong to a study of cytomegalovirus exposure and HLA in healthy donors. About the research overall: Out of 398 genotyped donors, less than 90% belonged to the Caucasian-associated ancestry cluster. Study-wide points: Segments of the TCR beta V type were, in most cases, productive about 87% or about 30% of the time in an earlier analysis.

In the PCR, 60 Vbeta and 13 Jbeta primers were used. Clones were sequenced by immunoSEQ multiplex PCR, and TCRdb holds only the in-frame ones, with some missing. Among under 200,000 clones listed, roughly 79% were seen once. V dropped 2 bases and J dropped 2 bases, with 17 bases sitting between them. There are 17 residues in the CDR3. Germline assignment: CDR1 SGHNT and CDR2 YYREEE (reference sequence). The chain combines TRBV5-4 with TRBJ2-1; no firm D call. This clonotype was obtained from a man over 45 in good health and CMV-seropositive. Sequencing was performed on PBMCs. Here the CDR3 reads CASSFPSGGVPYNEQFF. The CDR3 DNA reads as TGTGCCAGCAGCTTTCCGTCGGGTGGAGTCCCCTACAATGAGCAGTTCTTC.